Below are 2 T cell receptor beta chains sequenced from a single sample in a study of OX40 agonist ivuxolimab in advanced cancers. The assay was immunoSEQ multiplex PCR, and TCRdb's table has in-frame clones only and misses some. The sample lists about 72,000 clones; about 84% were seen once. The sample consisted of CD4+ or CD8+ T cells sorted from blood, taken in a trial of the OX40 agonist ivuxolimab. All receptors come from an adult with an advanced solid tumor such as melanoma, head and neck, liver or kidney cancer.

This chain connects TRBV9 to TRBJ2-1, with 13 nucleotides matching TRBD2. J was trimmed by 4 bases and V by 4 bases; bases with no gene match: 8. Germline lookup yields CDR1 SGDLS and CDR2 YYNGEE. CDR3 length: 17 residues. The CDR3 is CASSQATSGRLYNEQFF. DNA for the CDR3: TGTGCCAGCAGCCAAGCGACTAGCGGGAGGTTATACAATGAGCAGTTCTTC.

This clone was seen more than once but under ten times. The chain recombines TRBV5-6 with TRBJ1-2; TRBD1 might be the D (5 bases). Trimming left V 0 bases short and J 3 bases short, with 6 bases between. In germline, CDR1 is SGHDT, CDR2 YYEEEE. This CDR3 is 13 amino acids long. CDR3 region: CASSLVQDYGYTF. The CDR3 coding sequence is TGTGCCAGCAGCTTGGTACAGGACTATGGCTACACCTTC.